This is a list of T cell receptor beta chains from one sample in a study of blood T cell repertoires in COVID-19. Libraries were prepared by immunoSEQ multiplex PCR; TCRdb keeps only in-frame clonotypes and omits some of them. This table has about 68,000 clones, 80% to 95% appearing once. Material for sequencing was peripheral blood. The receptors originated from a human donor in a cohort sampled during active COVID-19. Both conserved end residues are part of each CDR3. D genes are given only for firm matches. Clone size, where shown, is once, few, many, or a class for clones that have expanded.

>TRBV7-9|TRBD1|TRBJ2-4|.
TGTGCCAGCAGCACCATTCGTCCCGGGACAGGGGACCTAGCCAAAAACATTCAGTACTTC
CASSTIRPGTGDLAKNIQYF
>TRBV5-1|.|TRBJ2-2|.
TGCGCCAGCAGCTTTGGACAGAACACCGGGGAGCTGTTTTTT
CASSFGQNTGELFF
>TRBV30|TRBD1|TRBJ1-2|.
TGTGCCTGCCGACCACCGGGAGGGGGCCATGGCTACACCTTC
CACRPPGGGHGYTF
>TRBV19|.|TRBJ1-5|.
TGTGCCAGTAGGCAGGGATCTCAGCCCCAGCATTTT
CASRQGSQPQHF
>TRBV27|.|TRBJ1-1|.
TGTGCCAGCAGTTTTGGCGGGGCAAACACTGAAGCTTTCTTT
CASSFGGANTEAFF
>TRBV11-3|TRBD2|TRBJ2-3|.
TGTGCCAGCAGCTTGGGACTAGCGGAAGACACAGATACGCAGTATTTT
CASSLGLAEDTDTQYF
>TRBV10-3|TRBD1|TRBJ2-7|.
TGTGCCATCAGTCCCGGGACAGGCCTCTACGAGCAGTACTTC
CAISPGTGLYEQYF
>TRBV2|TRBD1|TRBJ1-5|.
TGTGCCAGCAGCACAGGGGGAAATCAGCCCCAGCATTTT
CASSTGGNQPQHF
>TRBV3-1/TRBV3-2|.|TRBJ2-1|.
TGTGCCAGCAGCCAAGATTGGGTTACTAGCCCCAATGAGCAGTTCTTC
CASSQDWVTSPNEQFF
>TRBV25-1|.|TRBJ2-7|.
TGTGCCAGCAGTGAATTGGGGGGGCCTACCTACGAGCAGTACTTC
CASSELGGPTYEQYF
>TRBV20-1|.|TRBJ1-1|once
TGCAGTGCTACTAACAGGACTGAAGCTTTCTTT
CSATNRTEAFF
>TRBV7-2|TRBD1|TRBJ2-5|.
TGTGCCTCCAGCTCCAGGACAGGGTGGACCCAGTACTTC
CASSSRTGWTQYF
>TRBV6-5|.|TRBJ1-5|.
TGTGCCAGCAGCGCAGGGGGCAATCAGCCCCAGCATTTT
CASSAGGNQPQHF
>TRBV19|.|TRBJ1-5|.
TGTGCCAGTAGTATAGGGACACAGAATCAGCCCCAGCATTTT
CASSIGTQNQPQHF
>TRBV3-1/TRBV3-2|.|TRBJ1-2|.
TGTGCCAGCTCAGGCGAGCTCGGTGGCTACACCTTC
CASSGELGGYTF
>TRBV20-1|.|TRBJ2-4|.
TGCAGTGCTAGTCCCCCTAGAGGGGCCAAAAACATTCAGTACTTC
CSASPPRGAKNIQYF
>TRBV12-3/TRBV12-4|.|TRBJ1-5|.
TGTGCCAGCAGGGAACAGTCAGGACAGCCCCAGCATTTT
CASREQSGQPQHF
>TRBV3-1/TRBV3-2|.|TRBJ2-7|.
TGTGCCAGCAGACTAGGAGGCGAGCAGTACTTC
CASRLGGEQYF
>TRBV30|TRBD1|TRBJ1-2|.
TGTGCCCTCCGCGGGGCAGGGGGCGGCTACACCTTC
CALRGAGGGYTF
>TRBV7-8|.|TRBJ2-5|.
TGTGCCAGCAGCCGCGGAGGGCAAGAGACCCAGTACTTC
CASSRGGQETQYF
>TRBV29-1|TRBD1|TRBJ1-2|.
TGCAGCGTTGAAGATCTGCGGCAGGGGGTTGGCTACACCTTC
CSVEDLRQGVGYTF
>TRBV7-6|.|TRBJ2-3|once
TGTGCCAGCAGCCCGAAAGCCTCCGCGGGGGCCGGAGATACGCAGTATTTT
CASSPKASAGAGDTQYF
>TRBV19|.|TRBJ2-3|.
TGTGCCAGTAGTATCTACAGGGAGGGTACGCAGTATTTT
CASSIYREGTQYF
>TRBV18|.|TRBJ2-5|.
TGTGCCAGCTCATCCCGGGGCCAAGAGACCCAGTACTTC
CASSSRGQETQYF
>TRBV2|TRBD2|TRBJ2-3|.
TGTGCCAGCATGAGACTAGCTACAGATACGCAGTATTTT
CASMRLATDTQYF
>TRBV15|TRBD2|TRBJ2-3|.
TGTGCCACCAGCAGCAACCAAGCGGGGGGGCTCGCAGATACGCAGTATTTT
CATSSNQAGGLADTQYF
>TRBV18|TRBD1|TRBJ2-5|.
TGTGCCAGCTCACCGAGACAGGGTGTGGAGACCCAGTACTTC
CASSPRQGVETQYF
>TRBV7-9|TRBD1|TRBJ1-5|.
TGTACCAGCAGCTTAGTTCCCGGGACAGGGGTAAATCAGCCCCAGCATTTT
CTSSLVPGTGVNQPQHF
>TRBV19|TRBD1|TRBJ1-2|.
TGTGCCAGTAGTATCTCGGGACAGGGGATTGGCTACACCTTC
CASSISGQGIGYTF
>TRBV29-1|TRBD2|TRBJ2-3|.
TGCAGCGTTGAAGGCGTCGCGGGGGGGCGCACAGATACGCAGTATTTT
CSVEGVAGGRTDTQYF
>TRBV7-7|.|TRBJ2-2|.
TGTGCTAGCAGCTTAGTCGGACAGAACTCCGGGGAGCTGTTTTTT
CASSLVGQNSGELFF
>TRBV10-2|TRBD2|TRBJ2-3|.
TGCGCCAGCAGTGATGGGACTAGCGGGGGGTTTCTCACAGATACGCAGTATTTT
CASSDGTSGGFLTDTQYF
>TRBV5-1|.|TRBJ1-2|once
TGCGCCAGCAGCTTGGAAGGGGCGAGTGGCTACACCTTC
CASSLEGASGYTF
>TRBV5-4|.|TRBJ2-3|.
TGTGCCAGCAGCTTGGCCGGGACTCCCGGCACAGATACGCAGTATTTT
CASSLAGTPGTDTQYF